One and the same sample provided the 14 T cell receptor beta chains below, sequenced in a study of Ad26.COV2.S vaccination and SARS-CoV-2 variants. The assay was immunoSEQ multiplex PCR, and TCRdb's table has in-frame clones only and misses some. The table records approximately 150,000 clones, roughly 88% of them present only once. This material consisted of peripheral blood, taken after recovery from COVID-19. Receptor source: a human donor who had recovered from COVID-19.

The chain uses TRBV4-3 and TRBJ2-7; TRBD1 matches at 9 bases. CDR3 length equals 16 residues. Trimming cost V 0 bases and J 3 bases; bases outside gene matches: 6. Germline CDR1 and CDR2: LGHNA and YSLEER. The DNA for the CDR3 is TGCGCCAGCAGCCAAGACCTCCGGGACAGGGTCTACGAGCAGTACTTC. Protein product: CASSQDLRDRVYEQYF.

This chain connects TRBV20-1 to TRBJ1-6; maybe TRBD1 (5 bases). Trimming took 3 bases from V and 6 from J, leaving 12 bases between them. Per the germline V gene, CDR1 is DFQATT and CDR2 is SNEGSKA (reference sequence). The CDR3 runs 14 residues. DNA of the CDR3: TGCAGTGCTAGTCCCAGGGCCGGTAATTCACCCCTCCACTTT. It encodes CSASPRAGNSPLHF.

The chain joins TRBV6-6 to TRBJ1-2; 7 bases fit TRBD1. The V gene end was trimmed by 5 bases and the J gene end by 4 bases; junction bases not matched to a gene: 10. CDR1 MNHNY and CDR2 SVGAGI come from the germline V gene (reference sequence). This CDR3 is 15 amino acids long. CDR3 coding DNA: TGTGCCAGCAGTCGGACCGGGACAGCTATCTATGGCTACACCTTC. It codes for CASSRTGTAIYGYTF.

This chain links TRBV9 with TRBJ2-3; D is unclear. The CDR3 covers 13 residues. The germline V and J ends were trimmed by 3 bases and 4 bases, with 9 bases remaining between them. Germline lookup yields CDR1 SGDLS and CDR2 YYNGEE. CDR3 DNA: TGTGCCAGCAGCGCGACTGTACCAGATACGCAGTATTTT. The encoded protein is CASSATVPDTQYF.

The chain combines TRBV24-1 with TRBJ2-2; the match to TRBD1 covers 10 bases. V was clipped by 2 bases and J by 6 bases; unmatched bases: 5. Germline values: CDR1 KGHDR, CDR2 SFDVKD. The CDR3 runs to 16 residues. The CDR3 is CATSDYTGTGAGELFF. CDR3 nucleotide sequence: TGTGCCACCAGTGATTATACCGGGACAGGGGCCGGGGAGCTGTTTTTT.

This clone was seen a single time. The rearrangement links TRBV5-5 to TRBJ1-2; no definite D call. Germline V lookup: CDR1 SGHKS, CDR2 YYEKEE (reference sequence). The CDR3 covers 14 residues. Trimming pared 7 bases from V and 2 bases from J, leaving 15 bases between. Here the CDR3 reads CASRRRAGNYGYTF. The CDR3 DNA is TGTGCCAGCCGACGCAGAGCGGGGAACTATGGCTACACCTTC.

The V and J genes are TRBV5-1 and TRBJ2-1; TRBD2 aligns across 8 bases. The junction had 11 bases not matched to a gene; V was cut back by 3 bases and J by 6 bases. The CDR3 extends over 16 amino acids. From germline, CDR1 is SGHRS and CDR2 YFSETQ. This chain's CDR3 is CASSYNGGASRNEQFF. The DNA of the CDR3 is TGCGCCAGCAGCTACAACGGGGGGGCTAGCCGCAATGAGCAGTTCTTC. The full variable domain, with the rest looked up from reference TRBV5-1 and TRBJ2-1, is KAGVTQTPRYLIKTRGQQVTLSCSPISGHRSVSWYQQTPGQGLQFLFEYFSETQRNKGNFPGRFSGRQFSNSRSEMNVSTLELGDSALYLCASSYNGGASRNEQFFGPGTRLTVL.

This rearrangement joins TRBV5-1 to TRBJ2-1; D call uncertain. Trimming stripped 0 bases from V and 9 bases from J, with 16 bases between. Germline V gene lookup returns CDR1 SGHRS and CDR2 YFSETQ. The CDR3 totals 15 residues. CDR3 coding DNA: TGCGCCAGCAGCTTGGGAGGCCTAGGTTTAGGTGAGCAGTTCTTC. Protein: CASSLGGLGLGEQFF.

There are a few counts of this clone. The rearrangement uses TRBV3-1 (or the pseudogene TRBV3-2) and TRBJ2-5; TRBD2 is a possible D gene (8 bases). CDR1 and CDR2 (germline): LGHDT, YNNKEL (reference sequence). Trimming cost V 1 base and J 9 bases, with 27 bases left between them. The CDR3 runs to 18 residues. CDR3 residues: CASSQGAPGQTFGRAQYF. CDR3 coding DNA: TGTGCCAGCAGCCAAGGCGCCCCGGGACAGACCTTCGGGAGGGCCCAGTACTTC.

The rearrangement uses TRBV5-1 and TRBJ2-3; D uncertain. Germline assignment: CDR1 SGHRS and CDR2 YFSETQ. V was shortened by 2 bases and J by 6 bases, with 13 bases between the two germline ends. The CDR3 loop spans 14 amino acids. The CDR3 sequence is CASSFGRARDTQYF. The CDR3 bases are TGCGCCAGCAGCTTCGGACGGGCACGGGATACGCAGTATTTT.

The rearrangement uses TRBV18 and TRBJ1-6, with 9 positions matching TRBD1. The germline V gene has CDR1 KGHSH and CDR2 LQKENI. With 2 bases clipped from V and 10 bases from J, the junction kept 6 bases outside the gene matches. This CDR3 has 15 residues. The CDR3 here is CASSPGDREGSPLHF. As DNA, the CDR3 is TGTGCCAGCTCACCAGGGGACAGGGAAGGCTCACCCCTCCACTTT.

This chain joins TRBV7-8 and TRBJ1-1; no clear D. Trimming left V 0 bases short and J 4 bases short, with 9 bases between. The CDR3 has 14 residues. Germline CDR1 SGHVS, CDR2 FQNEAQ. CDR3 amino acids: CASSLALTLTEAFF. Written as DNA, the CDR3 is TGTGCCAGCAGCTTAGCCCTTACCCTCACTGAAGCTTTCTTT.

The chain uses TRBV9 and TRBJ2-1; TRBD1 matches at 9 bases. Trimming removed 0 bases from V and 8 bases from J; junction bases left unmatched: 6. The CDR3 is made up of 15 amino acids. CDR1 SGDLS and CDR2 YYNGEE come from the germline V gene. The CDR3 region has the DNA TGTGCCAGCAGCGTAGATGGGACAGGGTGGGATGAGCAGTTCTTC. Amino acid sequence: CASSVDGTGWDEQFF. Drawing the rest from reference TRBV9 and TRBJ2-1, the complete variable domain is DSGVTQTPKHLITATGQRVTLRCSPRSGDLSVYWYQQSLDQGLQFLIQYYNGEERAKGNILERFSAQQFPDLHSELNLSSLELGDSALYFCASSVDGTGWDEQFFGPGTRLTVL.

This rearrangement joins TRBV18 to TRBJ2-5; 7 bases align to TRBD1. The CDR3 length is 15 residues. Trimming removed 1 base from V and 4 bases from J; junction bases left unmatched: 6. CDR1 and CDR2 from the germline V gene are KGHSH and LQKENI. CDR3 DNA: TGTGCCAGCTCACCACTCCTAGGGGGCGGAGAGACCCAGTACTTC. Translated: CASSPLLGGGETQYF. The full variable domain, with the rest looked up from reference TRBV18 and TRBJ2-5, is NAGVMQNPRHLVRRRGQEARLRCSPMKGHSHVYWYRQLPEEGLKFMVYLQKENIIDESGMPKERFSAEFPKEGPSILRIQQVVRGDSAAYFCASSPLLGGGETQYFGPGTRLLVL.